This T cell receptor beta chain was recovered during a study of cytomegalovirus exposure and HLA in healthy donors. In the study overall: Earlier, 150 million to 200 million T cells were analyzed, and 90 million to 140 million unique TCR beta sequences were found among them. General observations from the study: It was confirmed in vitro that three of the CMV-associated chains were specific for CMV antigens. A later analysis reportedly identified an Asian-associated ancestry cluster as carrying fewer N-insertions than the approximately 730-donor mean.

The length of the CDR3 is 12 residues. V lost 4 bases and J lost 7, with 10 bases in between. Germline values: CDR1 MDHEN, CDR2 SYDVKM. With respect to this clone: Its antigen is as yet unknown.

The PCR made use of 60 Vbeta and 13 Jbeta primers. TCRdb's table, derived via immunoSEQ multiplex PCR, lists solely in-frame clones and lacks some. This table has around 90,000 clones, around three quarters appearing once. This TCR was sampled from a male donor in good health and CMV-seropositive. The sequencing sample was made of PBMCs. The chain couples TRBV28 to TRBJ1-2, with D tentatively TRBD1 (6 bases). Here the CDR3 reads CASSSGARGYTF. CDR3 sequence (DNA): TGTGCCAGCAGTTCAGGGGCCCGTGGCTACACCTTC.